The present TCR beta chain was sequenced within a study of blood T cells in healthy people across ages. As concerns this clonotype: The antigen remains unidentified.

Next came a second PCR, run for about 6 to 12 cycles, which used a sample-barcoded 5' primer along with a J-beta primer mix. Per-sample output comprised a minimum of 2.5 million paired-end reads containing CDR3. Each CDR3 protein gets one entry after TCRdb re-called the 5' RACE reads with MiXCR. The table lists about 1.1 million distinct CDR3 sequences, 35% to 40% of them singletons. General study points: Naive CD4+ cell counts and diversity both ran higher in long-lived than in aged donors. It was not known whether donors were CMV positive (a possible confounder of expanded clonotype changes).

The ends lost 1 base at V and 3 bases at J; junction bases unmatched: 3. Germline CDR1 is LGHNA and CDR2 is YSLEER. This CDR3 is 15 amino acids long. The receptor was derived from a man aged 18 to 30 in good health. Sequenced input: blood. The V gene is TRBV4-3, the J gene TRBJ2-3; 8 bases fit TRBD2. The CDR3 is CASSQGVAGTDTQYF. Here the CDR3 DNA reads TGCGCCAGCAGCCAAGGGGTAGCGGGGACAGATACGCAGTATTTT.